This T cell receptor beta chain was recovered during a study of blood T cells in healthy people across ages. Germline lookup yields CDR1 SGHTA and CDR2 FQGNSA. The length of the CDR3 is 16 residues. Concerning this clonotype: At one end, the junction sequence differs from germline, possibly due to a read error.

Primed by a sample-barcoded 5' primer and a J-beta primer mix, a second PCR proceeded for about 7 to 11 cycles. Using its own MiXCR run on the 5' RACE reads, TCRdb lists one record per CDR3 protein. The table shows around 970,000 distinct CDR3 sequences, with 51% occurring only once. The sequence was obtained from a woman aged 55-70 years in good health. The genes are TRBV7-2 and TRBJ2-5; a weak D match, TRBD1 (5 bases). Sequenced material: blood. The CDR3 here is CASSLIWSGPIETRYF. The CDR3 DNA reads TGTGCCAGCAGCTTAATTTGGTCAGGGCCGATTGAGACCCGGTACTTC.